This T cell receptor beta chain was captured by sequencing in a study of blood T cell repertoires in COVID-19. About the research overall: Samples representing acute and convalescent COVID-19 were sourced from the United States, Italy and Spain. T cells, B-cell-depleted T cells, or PBMCs supplied cDNA or gDNA.

In the authors' methods: It was from reference gene primer amplification that nucleated cell counts were estimated. This table comes from immunoSEQ multiplex PCR, and its TCRdb copy is limited to in-frame clones, with some not included. V and J calls and clone size are as listed in that table; D and trimming were resolved from the DNA. The table lists about 40,000 clones, about 81% of them singletons. The CDR3 is made up of 15 amino acids. CDR1 is LNHDA and CDR2 is SQIVND in the germline V gene (reference sequence). V lost 6 bases and J lost 2, with 17 bases in between. This TCR was recovered from a human donor in a cohort sampled during active or convalescent COVID-19. The donor label of this sample is uncertain. The sample consisted of peripheral blood. This chain uses TRBV19 with TRBJ2-7; no clear D. CDR3 protein: CASSPSGARAYEQYF. As DNA, the CDR3 is TGTGCCAGTAGCCCATCCGGAGCTCGAGCCTACGAGCAGTACTTC.